This T cell receptor (beta chain) appears in the sequencing data of a study of beta chain features in type 1 diabetes. Each of the CD4+ naive, central memory, regulatory and stem cell-like memory populations was sorted via CD45RO/CCR7/CD25/CD127/CD95/CD27. Points on this clone: Other DNA sequences of this sample code for an identical CDR3.

As every portion of the isolated RNA was reverse transcribed, the sequencing read expressed TCRB transcripts. TCRdb's table, derived via immunoSEQ multiplex PCR, lists solely in-frame clones and lacks some. This table has approximately 470,000 clones, approximately 30% appearing once. The germline CDR1 and CDR2 sequences are ENHRY and SYGVKD. The CDR3 consists of 13 residues. Germline trimming cut 6 bases from V and 5 bases from J; bases unmatched to any gene: 3. Sequencing was carried out using naive CD4+ T cells from blood. The rearrangement joins TRBV10-3 to TRBJ2-5; 10 nucleotides align to TRBD1. This receptor was identified in a man aged 18 to 30 in good health. Written as DNA, the CDR3 is TGTGCCATCAGGACAGGGGGCGAGGAGACCCAGTACTTC. Amino acid sequence: CAIRTGGEETQYF.